These T cell receptor beta chains were read from a single sample in a study of beta chain features in type 1 diabetes. Sequenced by immunoSEQ multiplex PCR; TCRdb stores in-frame clones only, minus some. The sample carries roughly 310,000 clones, more than 9.5% recorded once. Sequenced sample: naive CD4+ T cells from blood. The receptor set was obtained from a woman aged 25 to 39 in good health. The CDR3 runs from the conserved cysteine through the conserved F or W. D genes are given only for firm matches. Clone size is stated in some rows and not others, as once, few, many or a class when expanded.

cdr3_nt: TGCAGCGTTGATGGAGCGGCAGGTTCCCCCCCGGATACGCAGTATTTT; cdr3_aa: CSVDGAAGSPPDTQYF; clone_size: NA; d_call: NA; v_call: TRBV29-1; j_call: TRBJ2-3
cdr3_nt: TGCGCCAGCAGCCAAGATCTTGGGACAGGATACGACACCGGGGAGCTGTTTTTT; cdr3_aa: CASSQDLGTGYDTGELFF; clone_size: few; d_call: TRBD1; v_call: TRBV4-1; j_call: TRBJ2-2
cdr3_nt: TGTGCCAGCACCCGGGACAGGGGAAAGTCCGTCCTGACTTTC; cdr3_aa: CASTRDRGKSVLTF; clone_size: few; d_call: TRBD1; v_call: TRBV7-2; j_call: TRBJ2-6
cdr3_nt: TGCGCCAGCAGCCAAGGTGTTGGCGGGATCTCCTACAATGAGCAGTTCTTC; cdr3_aa: CASSQGVGGISYNEQFF; clone_size: NA; d_call: NA; v_call: TRBV4-3; j_call: TRBJ2-1
cdr3_nt: TGTGCCTGGAGTTCTCTTCGCGAGCAGTACTTC; cdr3_aa: CAWSSLREQYF; clone_size: NA; d_call: NA; v_call: TRBV30; j_call: TRBJ2-7
cdr3_nt: TGTGCCAGCTCATTTTCGGGACAGGACTCCTACGAGCAGTACTTC; cdr3_aa: CASSFSGQDSYEQYF; clone_size: few; d_call: TRBD1; v_call: TRBV18; j_call: TRBJ2-7
cdr3_nt: TGTGCCAGCAGCCAAGATTTGGGCGGGAATATAAAAGAGACCCAGTACTTC; cdr3_aa: CASSQDLGGNIKETQYF; clone_size: NA; d_call: NA; v_call: TRBV14; j_call: TRBJ2-5
cdr3_nt: TGTGCCAGCAGCAAACCGGGACAGGGGGTTAACACTGAAGCTTTCTTT; cdr3_aa: CASSKPGQGVNTEAFF; clone_size: NA; d_call: TRBD1; v_call: TRBV7-2; j_call: TRBJ1-1
cdr3_nt: TGTGCCACCAGCAGGGAGACTAGCGGGATCTGGGAGCTGTTTTTT; cdr3_aa: CATSRETSGIWELFF; clone_size: NA; d_call: TRBD2; v_call: TRBV15; j_call: TRBJ2-2
cdr3_nt: TGTGCCAGCAGTGCCCTAGCGGGGTACCAAGAGACCCAGTACTTC; cdr3_aa: CASSALAGYQETQYF; clone_size: NA; d_call: TRBD2; v_call: TRBV6-1; j_call: TRBJ2-5
cdr3_nt: TGTGCCAGCAGCGTAGGGGAGGCGCTACCCACAGATACGCAGTATTTT; cdr3_aa: CASSVGEALPTDTQYF; clone_size: few; d_call: NA; v_call: TRBV9; j_call: TRBJ2-3
cdr3_nt: TGTGCCAGCAGCTTTAATAGTGGTATCTCCTACGAGCAGTACTTC; cdr3_aa: CASSFNSGISYEQYF; clone_size: NA; d_call: NA; v_call: TRBV11-2; j_call: TRBJ2-7
cdr3_nt: TGTGCCAGCAGCTTAGCAGGGGCGGTTTGGGAGACCCAGTACTTC; cdr3_aa: CASSLAGAVWETQYF; clone_size: few; d_call: NA; v_call: TRBV7-2; j_call: TRBJ2-5
cdr3_nt: TGCGCCAGCAGCGATGGAGGGTACGAGCAGTACTTC; cdr3_aa: CASSDGGYEQYF; clone_size: few; d_call: NA; v_call: TRBV5-1; j_call: TRBJ2-7
cdr3_nt: TGTGCCAGCAGTCCGCTGGAGGGAGCTAGGAACGAGCAGTACTTC; cdr3_aa: CASSPLEGARNEQYF; clone_size: NA; d_call: NA; v_call: TRBV28; j_call: TRBJ2-7
cdr3_nt: TGTGCCAGCAGTGAATATCGGGGGGTAGATACGCAGTATTTT; cdr3_aa: CASSEYRGVDTQYF; clone_size: NA; d_call: TRBD2; v_call: TRBV25-1; j_call: TRBJ2-3
cdr3_nt: TGTGCCAGCAGCTTATCCCGGGACAGGGCCAAATCGGAGCAGTACTTC; cdr3_aa: CASSLSRDRAKSEQYF; clone_size: NA; d_call: TRBD1; v_call: TRBV7-2; j_call: TRBJ2-7
cdr3_nt: TGTGCCAGCAGCATAGAGCGAATGACTGAAGCTTTCTTT; cdr3_aa: CASSIERMTEAFF; clone_size: few; d_call: NA; v_call: TRBV21-1; j_call: TRBJ1-1
cdr3_nt: TGCGCCAGCAGCTTGACTAGCGGGGAGACCCAGTACTTC; cdr3_aa: CASSLTSGETQYF; clone_size: once; d_call: TRBD2; v_call: TRBV5-1; j_call: TRBJ2-5
cdr3_nt: TGTGCCATCAAATCCAGCGGGGATTCCGAGCAGTACTTC; cdr3_aa: CAIKSSGDSEQYF; clone_size: NA; d_call: TRBD2; v_call: TRBV10-3; j_call: TRBJ2-7
cdr3_nt: TGCGCCAGCAGCTTGGCCATACTAGCGGGAGGTTATAATGAGCAGTTCTTC; cdr3_aa: CASSLAILAGGYNEQFF; clone_size: NA; d_call: TRBD2; v_call: TRBV5-1; j_call: TRBJ2-1
cdr3_nt: TGTGCCATCAGTAGGGACATCTCCACCTACGAGCAGTACTTC; cdr3_aa: CAISRDISTYEQYF; clone_size: few; d_call: NA; v_call: TRBV10-3; j_call: TRBJ2-7
cdr3_nt: TGTGCCAGCAGCTTAGACCCTAGCGGCGAGCAGTACTTC; cdr3_aa: CASSLDPSGEQYF; clone_size: NA; d_call: TRBD2; v_call: TRBV7-3; j_call: TRBJ2-7
cdr3_nt: TGCAGCGCCGCCAGAACCCCCTTCTCCTACGAGCAGTACTTC; cdr3_aa: CSAARTPFSYEQYF; clone_size: few; d_call: NA; v_call: TRBV29-1; j_call: TRBJ2-7
cdr3_nt: TGTGCCTGGAGTCGGTTTGAGGACAGGAATGAAAAACTGTTTTTT; cdr3_aa: CAWSRFEDRNEKLFF; clone_size: NA; d_call: TRBD1; v_call: TRBV30; j_call: TRBJ1-4